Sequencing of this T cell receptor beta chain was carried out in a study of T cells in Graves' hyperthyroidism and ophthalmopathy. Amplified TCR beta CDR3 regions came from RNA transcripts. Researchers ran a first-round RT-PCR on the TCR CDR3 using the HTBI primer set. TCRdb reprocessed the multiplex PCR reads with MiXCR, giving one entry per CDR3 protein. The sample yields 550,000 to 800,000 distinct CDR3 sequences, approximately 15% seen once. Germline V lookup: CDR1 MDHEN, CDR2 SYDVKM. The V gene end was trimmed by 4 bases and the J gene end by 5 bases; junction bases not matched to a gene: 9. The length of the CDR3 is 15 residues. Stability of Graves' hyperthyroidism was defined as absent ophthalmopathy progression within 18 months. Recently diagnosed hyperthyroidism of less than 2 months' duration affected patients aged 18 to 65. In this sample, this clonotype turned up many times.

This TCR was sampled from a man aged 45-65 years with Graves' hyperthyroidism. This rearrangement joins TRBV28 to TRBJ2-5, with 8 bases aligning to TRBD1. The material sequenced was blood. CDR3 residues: CASSSNRGVGETQYF. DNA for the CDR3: TGTGCCAGCAGTTCGAACAGGGGGGTAGGGGAGACCCAGTACTTC.